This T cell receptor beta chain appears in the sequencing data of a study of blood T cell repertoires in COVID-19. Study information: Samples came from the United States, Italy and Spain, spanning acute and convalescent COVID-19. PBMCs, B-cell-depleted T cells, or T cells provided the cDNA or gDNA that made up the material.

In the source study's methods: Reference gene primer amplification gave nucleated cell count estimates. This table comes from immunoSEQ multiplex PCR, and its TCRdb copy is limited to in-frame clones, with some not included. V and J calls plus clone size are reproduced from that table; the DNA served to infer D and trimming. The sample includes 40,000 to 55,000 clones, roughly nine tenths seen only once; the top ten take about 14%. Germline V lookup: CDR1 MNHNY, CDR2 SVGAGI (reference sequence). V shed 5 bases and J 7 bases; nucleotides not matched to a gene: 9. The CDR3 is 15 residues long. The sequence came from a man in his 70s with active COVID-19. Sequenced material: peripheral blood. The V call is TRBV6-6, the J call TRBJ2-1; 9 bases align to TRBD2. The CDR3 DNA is TGTGCCAGCAGTCGGATGGGCGGGGGGGGTAATGAGCAGTTCTTC. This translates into CASSRMGGGGNEQFF.